This T cell receptor beta chain was found in a study of shared clonotypes between healthy human individuals. CDR3 length equals 19 residues. From germline, CDR1 is SGHRS and CDR2 YFSETQ. With 4 bases clipped from V and 6 bases from J, the junction kept 19 bases outside the gene matches. As regards this clone: Its antigen is currently unknown.

Study-wide points: Rarefaction exposed incomplete sorted-subset sequencing despite large depth. Donors were few, which limited the genetic and exposure-history diversity represented. The generation probabilities recorded for non-shared clonotypes fell below those of clonotypes shared by all four donors. Sequencing depth was expected to influence donor clonotype sharing.

The repertoire was sequenced with immunoSEQ multiplex PCR; TCRdb's copy has only in-frame clones and lacks some. Among over 950,000 clones, about 80% were seen once, and the ten largest hold roughly 0.83%. The rearrangement joins TRBV5-1 to TRBJ1-5; 10 nucleotides match TRBD1. The TCR sequence derives from a man between 18 and 35 years old in good health. Some clones in this sample may be carry-over from other donors' samples. The sequenced material came from memory CD4+ T cells from PBMCs. Subset given: CD45RA-negative fraction. CDR3 sequence (DNA): TGCGCCAGCAGCCTTCTGCCGGGACAGGGGATTAGCGGAGCTCAGCCCCAGCATTTT. This translates into CASSLLPGQGISGAQPQHF. Full variable domain (remainder filled in from reference TRBV5-1 and TRBJ1-5): KAGVTQTPRYLIKTRGQQVTLSCSPISGHRSVSWYQQTPGQGLQFLFEYFSETQRNKGNFPGRFSGRQFSNSRSEMNVSTLELGDSALYLCASSLLPGQGISGAQPQHFGDGTRLSIL.